The 30 T cell receptor beta chains listed next were all sequenced from one sample in a study of identical twins. TCRdb re-analysed the 5' RACE reads in MiXCR, keeping a single row per CDR3 protein. The table has around 250,000 distinct CDR3 sequences, 6.5% seen once; the top ten hold about 15%. The same specimen was also included in a second study, on T cells expressing NK-cell markers.

The sample comprised CD8+ T cells sorted from blood. The receptors were gathered from a woman aged 18-29 years in good health.

This clonotype has a count of ten or more. The chain uses TRBV15 and TRBJ1-5; D unclear. There are 12 residues in the CDR3. Between the trimmed V and J ends, which lost 2 bases and 4 bases, there was a span of 3 bases. Germline V lookup: CDR1 LNHNV, CDR2 YYDKDF (reference sequence). This CDR3 reads CATSRQNQPQHF. CDR3 coding DNA: TGTGCCACCAGCAGACAGAATCAGCCCCAGCATTTT.

The V and J genes are TRBV20-1 and TRBJ2-7; D perhaps matches TRBD2 (6 bases). CDR3 length: 16 amino acids. Germline V gene data show CDR1 as DFQATT and CDR2 as SNEGSKA (reference sequence). Trimming pared 0 bases from V and 4 bases from J, leaving 19 bases between. The CDR3 bases are TGCAGTGCTAGAGATACCCCACGCGGGGCCAAATACGAGCAGTACTTC. It codes for CSARDTPRGAKYEQYF.

This chain uses TRBV30 with TRBJ2-1; D is uncertain. CDR3 length equals 13 residues. Trimming took 3 bases from V and 0 from J, leaving 6 bases between them. Germline assignment: CDR1 GTSNPN and CDR2 SVGIG (reference sequence). The chain's CDR3 is CAWSSPSYNEQFF. The CDR3 nucleotides read TGTGCCTGGAGCTCGCCCTCCTACAATGAGCAGTTCTTC.

This chain connects TRBV20-1 to TRBJ1-1, with no clear D. Trimming stripped 3 bases from V and 1 base from J, with 6 bases between. Germline values: CDR1 DFQATT, CDR2 SNEGSKA (reference sequence). The CDR3 is 12 amino acids. The CDR3 loop reads CSARSENTEAFF. As DNA, the CDR3 is TGCAGTGCTAGGAGTGAGAACACTGAAGCTTTCTTT.

This clonotype was seen repeatedly, ten times or more. The V and J genes are TRBV20-1 and TRBJ2-1; the match to TRBD2 covers 7 bases. Germline lookup yields CDR1 DFQATT and CDR2 SNEGSKA (reference sequence). V was pared by 1 base and J by 6 bases, with 12 bases of the junction left unmatched. The CDR3 has 16 amino acids. This chain's CDR3 is CSARGVRSGDRNEQFF. DNA for the CDR3: TGCAGTGCTAGAGGGGTCAGGAGCGGGGACCGCAATGAGCAGTTCTTC.

The rearrangement links TRBV6-6 to TRBJ1-2, with a tentative D call TRBD1 (5 bases). V dropped 6 bases and J dropped 6 bases, with 14 bases sitting between them. This CDR3 has 13 residues. Germline V gene sequence: CDR1 MNHNY, CDR2 SVGAGI (reference sequence). Written as DNA, the CDR3 is TGTGCCAGCAGGCGCACAGGAGTCGATGGCTACACCTTC. Its translation: CASRRTGVDGYTF.

This clonotype was picked up a small number of times. The rearrangement uses TRBV14 and TRBJ1-1, with 8 bases lining up with TRBD1. The trim removed 2 bases at V and 3 bases at J, leaving 5 bases unmatched. The V gene's germline CDR1 is SGHDN and CDR2 FVKESK. The CDR3 is 15 residues long. Here the CDR3 DNA reads TGTGCCAGCAGCCAACTTACAGGGGGGGACACTGAAGCTTTCTTT. Translation: CASSQLTGGDTEAFF.

This clonotype was counted ten times or more. The chain links TRBV25-1 to TRBJ2-4; unclear D gene. In germline, CDR1 is MGHDK, CDR2 SYGVNS. The CDR3 runs to 16 residues. Trimming took 1 base from V and 0 from J, leaving 10 bases between them. As DNA, the CDR3 is TGTGCCAGCAGTGAATTCTTAGCTTTAGCCAAAAACATTCAGTACTTC. It encodes CASSEFLALAKNIQYF.

The chain joins TRBV10-3 to TRBJ1-2; D unresolved. V was trimmed by 9 bases and J by 6 bases, leaving 14 bases between them. CDR1 and CDR2 (germline): ENHRY, SYGVKD. CDR3 length: 12 residues. CDR3 bases: TGTGCCATACACGTCCCTCCCCATGGCTACACCTTC. This sequence encodes CAIHVPPHGYTF.

This clonotype was recorded a few times. The chain links TRBV11-2 to TRBJ2-1; 12 nucleotides line up with TRBD2. Looked up from germline, CDR1 is SGHAT and CDR2 is FQNNGV. V dropped 1 base and J dropped 6; count of bases not matched to a gene: 7. The CDR3 sequence is 17 residues long. The CDR3 DNA reads as TGTGCCAGCAGCTTAGTTCTCCTAGCGGGAGGGATCAATGAGCAGTTCTTC. Protein: CASSLVLLAGGINEQFF.

This clonotype was observed a handful of times. J is TRBJ2-1 and V is TRBV2, with 12 bases matching TRBD2. The CDR3 loop spans 19 amino acids. Trimming at V came to 5 bases and at J to 0 bases, leaving 11 bases not matched to a gene. CDR1 SNHLY and CDR2 FYNNEI come from the germline V gene. DNA of the CDR3: TGTGCCAGCAGTTCGGTGGGACTAGCGGGTGATTTCTCCTACAATGAGCAGTTCTTC. It encodes CASSSVGLAGDFSYNEQFF.

The rearrangement links TRBV5-1 to TRBJ2-7, with TRBD1 as a possible D gene (5 bases). Trimming shortened V by 7 bases and J by 3 bases, and 11 bases separated the two germline ends. Germline lookup yields CDR1 SGHRS and CDR2 YFSETQ. This CDR3 region has 12 residues. CDR3 sequence: CASWTTVYEQYF. The CDR3 region has the DNA TGCGCCAGCTGGACGACAGTCTACGAGCAGTACTTC.

This clonotype showed up just a few times. The chain carries TRBV29-1 and TRBJ2-7, with 11 bases aligning to TRBD1. The CDR3 covers 15 residues. Per germline, CDR1 SQVTM and CDR2 ANQGSEA. The V gene end was trimmed by 1 base and the J gene end by 7 bases; junction bases not matched to a gene: 9. The CDR3 sequence is CSVEGSGQGAGEQYF. The DNA for the CDR3 is TGCAGCGTTGAAGGTAGTGGACAGGGGGCTGGAGAGCAGTACTTC.

In its sample, this clonotype was seen many times. The chain combines TRBV29-1 with TRBJ2-7; D ambiguous. The V and J ends lost 4 bases and 4 bases respectively, with 8 bases between them. CDR3 length: 11 residues. Per germline, CDR1 SQVTM and CDR2 ANQGSEA. The CDR3 sequence: CSVVYGYEQYF. The DNA of the CDR3 is TGCAGCGTTGTCTATGGGTACGAGCAGTACTTC.

This clonotype was counted ten times or more. The chain employs TRBV29-1 and TRBJ1-2; 8 bases are shared with TRBD1. Unmatched junction bases numbered 9, after V lost 7 bases and J lost 5 bases. This CDR3 is built from 13 residues. Germline values: CDR1 SQVTM, CDR2 ANQGSEA. CDR3 region: CSGAGGWGYGYTF. CDR3 coding DNA: TGCAGCGGAGCAGGGGGCTGGGGATATGGCTACACCTTC.

This clonotype was detected a few times. The chain links TRBV10-1 to TRBJ2-1, with TRBD2 matching 7 bases. Germline assignment: CDR1 WNHNN and CDR2 SYGVQD (reference sequence). V lost 6 bases and J lost 0; bases outside the gene matches: 5. The length of the CDR3 is 15 residues. In DNA form, the CDR3 reads TGCGCCAGCAGACAAGGACTAGTCTCCTACAATGAGCAGTTCTTC. It specifies CASRQGLVSYNEQFF.

This clonotype was seen a few times. The gene calls are TRBV15 and TRBJ2-1; D not resolved. V gave up 5 bases and J gave up 10 bases, with 12 bases separating them. The germline CDR1 and CDR2 sequences are LNHNV and YYDKDF (reference sequence). The CDR3 contains 12 residues. CDR3 residues: CATSGLGGEQFF. DNA for the CDR3: TGTGCCACCAGCGGATTAGGTGGGGAGCAGTTCTTC. Variable domain in full (rest from reference TRBV15 and TRBJ2-1): DAMVIQNPRYQVTQFGKPVTLSCSQTLNHNVMYWYQQKSSQAPKLLFHYYDKDFNNEADTPDNFQSRRPNTSFCFLDIRSPGLGDTAMYLCATSGLGGEQFFGPGTRLTVL.

In its sample, this clonotype was seen many times. The chain is built from TRBV7-8 and TRBJ2-7; 12 bases are shared with TRBD2. The CDR3 extends over 14 amino acids. CDR1 SGHVS and CDR2 FQNEAQ come from the germline V gene. Unmatched junction bases numbered 3, after V lost 4 bases and J lost 5 bases. DNA of the CDR3: TGTGCCAGCAGCTCGACTAGCGGGAGTAACGAGCAGTACTTC. Its protein product is CASSSTSGSNEQYF.

This clonotype appeared many times. This chain links TRBV7-8 with TRBJ1-1, with D uncertain. The CDR3 length is 12 residues. The ends were cut back, 5 bases at V and 4 bases at J, with 8 bases in the middle. CDR1 is SGHVS, CDR2 FQNEAQ, per germline. In DNA, the CDR3 is TGTGCCAGCAGCCCGTCGTCCACTGAAGCTTTCTTT. Translating gives CASSPSSTEAFF.

This clonotype was detected only a few times. The chain couples TRBV12-3 or TRBV12-4 to TRBJ2-3; D may be TRBD1 or TRBD2 (5 bases each). This CDR3 contains 14 residues. V was cut by 5 bases and J by 3 bases, with 12 bases left in between. CDR3 sequence (DNA): TGTGCCAGCAGTCCGGGACCACGTACAGATACGCAGTATTTT. It yields the protein CASSPGPRTDTQYF.

This clonotype was observed a few times. The chain couples TRBV6-2 or TRBV6-3 to TRBJ2-1; a possible D gene is TRBD2 (5 bases). Germline V lookup: CDR1 MNHEY, CDR2 SVGEGT. The length of the CDR3 is 15 residues. The V and J ends lost 10 bases and 9 bases respectively, with 25 bases between them. The CDR3 bases are TGTGCCACCACCCTCTCCGGGGTATCCCCACTTGAGCAGTTCTTC. This codes for CATTLSGVSPLEQFF.

There are many counts of this clonotype. The CDR3 sequence: CSAWRGVINARNTDTQYF. DNA of the CDR3: TGCAGTGCCTGGAGGGGTGTCATAAACGCTAGGAACACAGATACGCAGTATTTT. The chain recombines TRBV20-1 with TRBJ2-3; D is perhaps TRBD2 (6 bases). Germline V gene data show CDR1 as DFQATT and CDR2 as SNEGSKA (reference sequence). Between the trimmed V and J ends, which lost 6 bases and 2 bases, there was a span of 27 bases. The CDR3 runs to 18 residues.

At least ten counts were recorded for this clonotype. This sequence joins TRBV15 and TRBJ2-3; D not resolved. The CDR3 spans 14 residues. Trimming left V 1 base short and J 4 bases short, with 9 bases between. CDR1 LNHNV and CDR2 YYDKDF come from the germline V gene (reference sequence). The CDR3 sequence is CATSRADGPDTQYF. The DNA for the CDR3 is TGTGCCACCAGCAGAGCAGACGGGCCAGATACGCAGTATTTT.

This clonotype was seen a handful of times. V and J are TRBV15 and TRBJ2-7; D gene uncertain. The CDR3 length is 16 residues. With 0 bases removed from V and 0 bases from J, the gap between germline ends came to 12 bases. Germline lookup yields CDR1 LNHNV and CDR2 YYDKDF (reference sequence). The CDR3 DNA sequence: TGTGCCACCAGCAGAGATTGGGCAGAGAACTCCTACGAGCAGTACTTC. This sequence encodes CATSRDWAENSYEQYF.

The rearrangement links TRBV27 to TRBJ2-7, with D possibly being TRBD1 or TRBD2 (5 bases each). Germline V lookup: CDR1 MNHEY, CDR2 SMNVEV (reference sequence). Trimming removed 6 bases from V and 2 bases from J, with 17 bases in between. The length of the CDR3 is 15 residues. The CDR3 protein is CASRLFFGATYEQYF. CDR3 in DNA: TGTGCCAGCAGGCTATTTTTCGGGGCTACCTACGAGCAGTACTTC.

This clonotype was seen only a few times. The chain has TRBV6-4 and TRBJ1-1; D is undetermined. This CDR3 has 14 residues. Trimming removed 8 bases at V and 2 bases at J, with 15 bases between. Germline CDR1 and CDR2: MRHNA and SNTAGT. In nucleotides, the CDR3 is TGTGCCAGCTCCGATGGTAACCCAAACACTGAAGCTTTCTTT. It encodes CASSDGNPNTEAFF.

This clonotype counts as medium-sized (0.01 to 0.1%). This chain links TRBV6-4 with TRBJ2-2; no clear D. The CDR3 runs to 13 residues. Trimming took 2 bases from V and 0 from J, leaving 1 base between them. Germline assignment: CDR1 MRHNA and CDR2 SNTAGT. CDR3 nucleotides: TGTGCCAGCAGTGACACGAACACCGGGGAGCTGTTTTTT. Residues: CASSDTNTGELFF.

The sample holds many counts of this clonotype. The chain is built from TRBV5-1 and TRBJ1-1; 8 bases align to TRBD1. CDR1 SGHRS and CDR2 YFSETQ come from the germline V gene. The CDR3 extends over 13 amino acids. Trimming cost V 4 bases and J 5 bases; bases outside gene matches: 4. CDR3 in amino acids: CASSRTGGTEAFF. As DNA, the CDR3 is TGCGCCAGCAGCCGCACAGGGGGGACTGAAGCTTTCTTT.

This clonotype was counted ten times or more. This chain joins TRBV11-2 and TRBJ2-7; tentative D call: TRBD2 (5 bases). The CDR3 contains 15 residues. CDR1 SGHAT and CDR2 FQNNGV come from the germline V gene. Trimming shortened V by 1 base and J by 2 bases, and 12 bases separated the two germline ends. The CDR3 coding sequence is TGTGCCAGCAGCTTAGCAGAGGGCCCGACCTACGAGCAGTACTTC. Translation: CASSLAEGPTYEQYF.

The CDR3 loop is CASSVSGQLADTQYF. The CDR3 DNA is TGTGCCAGCAGCGTTTCAGGACAGCTAGCAGATACGCAGTATTTT. The gene calls are TRBV9 and TRBJ2-3; TRBD1 is a possible D gene (6 bases). The length of the CDR3 is 15 residues. V lost 2 bases to trimming and J lost 4 bases, with 14 bases between them. In germline, CDR1 is SGDLS, CDR2 YYNGEE.